Listed below are T cell receptor beta chains from one sample, sequenced in a study of T-cell reconstitution after alpha-beta-depleted transplantation in children. TCRdb re-called the PCR reads through MiXCR, storing one row per CDR3 protein. The sample holds around 600,000 distinct CDR3 sequences, 23% seen once. Sequenced material: PBMCs, mostly from graft donor cells, taken 360 days after TCRalphabeta/CD19-depleted stem cell transplant. These receptors came from a boy less than two years old who had a stem cell transplant for acute myeloid leukemia, so the T cells may come from the graft donor. Each CDR3 is given with its conserved first and last residue. Fields, in order: clone size, D gene, V gene, J gene, CDR3 DNA, CDR3 protein. A D gene is named only where the DNA matches it firmly. The listing skips clone size in some rows; elsewhere it reads once, few, many or a size class.

NA	NA	TRBV20-1	TRBJ2-5	TGCAGTGCTAGAATACCGGAGACCCAGTACTTC	CSARIPETQYF
NA	NA	TRBV29-1	TRBJ1-1	TGCAGCGTTGAGCCAAAGGGCACTGAAGCTTTCTTT	CSVEPKGTEAFF
many	TRBD1	TRBV6-5	TRBJ2-1	TGTGCCAGCAAGTCGGGACAGGCCATCTCAAGGGATGAGCAGTTCTTC	CASKSGQAISRDEQFF
many	TRBD1	TRBV24-1	TRBJ2-5	TGTGCCACCAGTGAACGGACAGGGTTTGATCAAGAGACCCAGTACTTC	CATSERTGFDQETQYF
NA	TRBD1	TRBV20-1	TRBJ2-6	TGCAGTGCTAGAGGGACAGGCCTAAGCTCTGGGGCCAACGTCCTGACTTTC	CSARGTGLSSGANVLTF
many	NA	TRBV20-1	TRBJ2-6	TGCAGTGCTAGCCCGGGATGGGCTGGGGCCAACGTCCTGACTTTC	CSASPGWAGANVLTF
NA	TRBD2	TRBV7-1	TRBJ2-7	TGTGCCAGCAGCTCTCAGCGGGGGAGGACGGATACCTACGAGCAGTACTTC	CASSSQRGRTDTYEQYF
few	NA	TRBV20-1	TRBJ1-1	TGCAGTGCTAGAGATGGGACCGTGAACACTGAAGCTTTCTTT	CSARDGTVNTEAFF
NA	NA	TRBV20-1	TRBJ2-2	TGCAGTGCTAGAGATGCACGTGGCCAGAGTATCCACACCGGGGAGCTGTTTTTT	CSARDARGQSIHTGELFF
many	NA	TRBV7-9	TRBJ2-6	TGTGCCAGCAGCCCTATGGGGGCTGGGGCCAACGTCCTGACTTTC	CASSPMGAGANVLTF
NA	NA	TRBV24-1	TRBJ1-5	TGTGCCACCAGTGATTCGAAACTAAGCAATCAGCCCCAGCATTTT	CATSDSKLSNQPQHF
NA	NA	TRBV29-1	TRBJ2-7	TGCAGCGTTGAAGATCTTCGGCAGGGGGGGGCCTACGAGCAGTACTTC	CSVEDLRQGGAYEQYF
many	NA	TRBV7-8	TRBJ2-3	TGTGCCAGCCGACGCAGGGATCCAGATACGCAGTATTTT	CASRRRDPDTQYF
few	NA	TRBV13	TRBJ1-1	TGTGCCAGCAGCGGACCGGGACCGTTGAACACTGAAGCTTTCTTT	CASSGPGPLNTEAFF
few	NA	TRBV29-1	TRBJ1-2	TGCAGCGTGCCCCTGGGGTCGGGCTACACCTTC	CSVPLGSGYTF
NA	TRBD1	TRBV20-1	TRBJ1-2	TGCAGTGCTAGGAGATTGACAGGGGCCGGCGGCTACACCTTC	CSARRLTGAGGYTF
NA	TRBD1	TRBV5-1	TRBJ2-5	TGCGCCAGCAGCTGGGACAGGGCGGTTGAGACCCAGTACTTC	CASSWDRAVETQYF
many	NA	TRBV7-2	TRBJ2-5	TGTGCCAGCACCCAGTGGGGAGGAGAGACCCAGTACTTC	CASTQWGGETQYF
once	TRBD1	TRBV4-3	TRBJ2-7	TGCGCCAGCAGCCAAGAGTACCGACAGGGGCTCCCCTACGAGCAGTACTTC	CASSQEYRQGLPYEQYF
NA	NA	TRBV5-1	TRBJ2-6	TGCGCCAGCAGCTTGGGGACAGTCTACAACGTCCTGACTTTC	CASSLGTVYNVLTF
NA	TRBD2	TRBV4-1	TRBJ2-1	TGCGCCAGCAGCCAGCTCGCCGGGACTAGGGCTAGAGCCAATGAGCAGTTCTTC	CASSQLAGTRARANEQFF
NA	TRBD1	TRBV20-1	TRBJ1-5	TGCAGTGCTGTCCCGGGACAGGGTTCGCCCCAGCATTTT	CSAVPGQGSPQHF
few	NA	TRBV20-1	TRBJ1-3	TGCAGTGCCGAAACGCTCCGTGGGGGGACTGGAAACACCATATATTTT	CSAETLRGGTGNTIYF
few	NA	TRBV30	TRBJ1-2	TGTGCCTGGAGTGTGGCCCCCGCCGTCTATGGCTACACCTTC	CAWSVAPAVYGYTF
many	NA	TRBV4-3	TRBJ2-7	TGCGCCAGCAGCCATTCGACAGTGAGCCACGAGCAGTACTTC	CASSHSTVSHEQYF
many	TRBD2	TRBV10-1	TRBJ2-3	TGCGCCAGCAGTGCGGGACTAGCGGGCTGGGCAACAGATACGCAGTATTTT	CASSAGLAGWATDTQYF
NA	TRBD2	TRBV15	TRBJ2-1	TGTGCCACCAGCAGGAGGACTAGCGGGGACAGTGAGCAGTTCTTC	CATSRRTSGDSEQFF
NA	NA	TRBV2	TRBJ2-5	TGTGCCAGCAGCGGCCAACCTCACTTTTGGGAGACCCAGTACTTC	CASSGQPHFWETQYF
NA	NA	TRBV20-1	TRBJ2-5	TGCAGTGCTAGAGATCCTGACAGGCCCCAGTACTTC	CSARDPDRPQYF
NA	NA	TRBV15	TRBJ2-1	TGTGCCACCGCCCTCAGGACAGAATACAATGAGCAGTTCTTC	CATALRTEYNEQFF
NA	NA	TRBV12-3/TRBV12-4	TRBJ2-6	TGTGCCAGCATCCCTGGGGCGTCCCCCCTCTCTGGGGCCAACGTCCTGACTTTC	CASIPGASPLSGANVLTF
few	NA	TRBV4-3	TRBJ2-1	TGCGCCAGCAGTCGTGGCGCGCTCGAGCAGTTCTTC	CASSRGALEQFF
NA	NA	TRBV10-3	TRBJ2-7	TGTGCCATCAGTGAGTCCCTAGGACGGAACTACGAGCAGTACTTC	CAISESLGRNYEQYF
few	NA	TRBV20-1	TRBJ2-5	TGCAGTGCTAGATCGATGGAGGGTTGGGAGACCCAGTACTTC	CSARSMEGWETQYF
NA	NA	TRBV7-9	TRBJ2-2	TGTGCCAGCAAGAGTGGCACCGGGGAGCTGTTTTTT	CASKSGTGELFF
NA	NA	TRBV28	TRBJ1-5	TGTGCCAGCAATGGAGGCGAGCAGCCCCAGCATTTT	CASNGGEQPQHF
NA	TRBD1	TRBV9	TRBJ2-6	TGTGCCAGCAGCCGGGACCGGGACAGTTTCTTGGGCGGGGCCAACGTCCTGACTTTC	CASSRDRDSFLGGANVLTF
NA	NA	TRBV27	TRBJ2-1	TGTGCCAGCAGTTCGATCCGGACAAGGCATTCCTACAATGAGCAGTTCTTC	CASSSIRTRHSYNEQFF
many	TRBD1	TRBV6-1	TRBJ1-2	TGTGCCAGCAGTGAGGACCCCAACAGGGGGCGAGATGGCTACACCTTC	CASSEDPNRGRDGYTF
NA	NA	TRBV7-9	TRBJ2-1	TGTGCCAGCAGCTTAGATTTCGGGTACAATGAGCAGTTCTTC	CASSLDFGYNEQFF
NA	TRBD1	TRBV12-3/TRBV12-4	TRBJ1-2	TGTGCAAGCAGTCCCCAGGGGGCCTCTGGCTACACCTTC	CASSPQGASGYTF
NA	NA	TRBV21-1	TRBJ1-1	TGTGCCAGCAGCAAGGTCCCTATGAGCAACACTGAAGCTTTCTTT	CASSKVPMSNTEAFF
NA	NA	TRBV10-3	TRBJ2-7	TGTGCCATCAGTGACCCCGGACCCGAGCAGTACTTC	CAISDPGPEQYF
NA	NA	TRBV6-4	TRBJ2-2	TGTGCCAGCAGTGACTCAGGTCTTGGCGGGGAGCTGTTTTTT	CASSDSGLGGELFF
few	TRBD2	TRBV20-1	TRBJ2-3	TGCAGTGCTAGGGACAGCGGGAGGGGGGATACGCAGTATTTT	CSARDSGRGDTQYF
NA	NA	TRBV19	TRBJ2-7	TGTGCCAGTAGTATAGCCCCGTCTGCCGGCGAGCAGTACTTC	CASSIAPSAGEQYF
many	TRBD2	TRBV4-2	TRBJ2-3	TGTGCCAGCAGCCAAGATGCCACTAGCGGGGGGATGACAGATACGCAGTATTTT	CASSQDATSGGMTDTQYF
many	NA	TRBV5-6	TRBJ2-1	TGTGCCAGCAGCCTGGGAGGGGGTCTTTACAATGAGCAGTTCTTC	CASSLGGGLYNEQFF
many	NA	TRBV12-3/TRBV12-4	TRBJ1-6	TGTGCCAGCAGTCCGGATGGGGGATATTCACCCCTCCACTTT	CASSPDGGYSPLHF
many	NA	TRBV15	TRBJ2-4	TGTGCCACCAGCAGCCCAGGATGGTCAGCCAAAAACATTCAGTACTTC	CATSSPGWSAKNIQYF
few	NA	TRBV12-3/TRBV12-4	TRBJ1-5	TGTGCCAGCAGCTCAGGGAACCAACAGCCCCAGCATTTT	CASSSGNQQPQHF
NA	NA	TRBV6-2/TRBV6-3	TRBJ2-3	TGTGCCAGCAGTTACTCGAAGGTTACGCAGTATTTT	CASSYSKVTQYF
many	NA	TRBV20-1	TRBJ1-2	TGCAGTGCTAGAGATCGGAATTTTTTCCTCAATGGCTACACCTTC	CSARDRNFFLNGYTF
NA	NA	TRBV4-3	TRBJ2-3	TGCGCCAGCAGCCAAGATCTTAGACGGAACACAGATACGCAGTATTTT	CASSQDLRRNTDTQYF
NA	TRBD1	TRBV27	TRBJ2-2	TGTGCCAGCAGTTTGGACAGGGAGAGCGGGGAGCTGTTTTTT	CASSLDRESGELFF
NA	NA	TRBV5-1	TRBJ2-2	TGCGCCAGCAGTCGACTAGAGAACACCGGGGAGCTGTTTTTT	CASSRLENTGELFF
NA	NA	TRBV2	TRBJ1-5	TGTGCCAGCAGAAAGGCTGGGGCTCACCGGCATTTT	CASRKAGAHRHF
few	NA	TRBV7-2	TRBJ2-1	TGTGCCAGCGTCTACGGGAATGAGCAGTTCTTC	CASVYGNEQFF